A single sample gave rise to the 22 T cell receptor beta chains below, sequenced in a study of shared clonotypes between healthy human individuals. The protocol was immunoSEQ multiplex PCR, while the TCRdb copy is restricted to in-frame clones and leaves out a portion. The sample records about 1.4 million clones, 95% to 97% being singletons. The sequenced sample was naive CD4+ T cells sorted from blood. Subset here: CD45RA+ positively selected. All receptors derive from a man aged 30 to 45 in good health.

The chain recombines TRBV2 with TRBJ2-1; 10 bases match TRBD2. This CDR3 is 15 amino acids long. After removal of 7 bases from V and 0 bases from J, the junction contained 3 bases not matched to a gene. From germline, CDR1 is SNHLY and CDR2 FYNNEI. The DNA for the CDR3 is TGTGCCAGCAAATCTAGCGGGAGCTCCTACAATGAGCAGTTCTTC. As protein: CASKSSGSSYNEQFF. The whole variable domain, filled in from reference TRBV2 and TRBJ2-1, reads EPEVTQTPSHQVTQMGQEVILRCVPISNHLYFYWYRQILGQKVEFLVSFYNNEISEKSEIFDDQFSVERPDGSNFTLKIRSTKLEDSAMYFCASKSSGSSYNEQFFGPGTRLTVL.

The gene calls are TRBV27 and TRBJ2-7, with D perhaps TRBD1 (5 bases). The CDR3 is 15 residues long. The germline gives CDR1 MNHEY, CDR2 SMNVEV (reference sequence). V lost 5 bases to trimming and J lost 5 bases, with 19 bases between them. In DNA form, the CDR3 reads TGTGCCAGCAGTCTCCCCCAGGGTCGTTCAGACGAGCAGTACTTC. Amino acid sequence: CASSLPQGRSDEQYF.

The chain joins TRBV14 to TRBJ2-7; the D gene is possibly TRBD1 (6 bases). The germline CDR1 and CDR2 sequences are SGHDN and FVKESK. This CDR3 has 14 residues. V was shortened by 4 bases and J by 9 bases, with 19 bases between the two germline ends. The CDR3 protein is CASSLNSLQGRQYF. For the CDR3, the DNA is TGTGCCAGCAGCCTTAACTCCTTACAGGGCCGGCAGTACTTC.

The chain uses TRBV7-8 and TRBJ2-2; 12 nucleotides line up with TRBD2. CDR1 is SGHVS and CDR2 is FQNEAQ in the germline V gene. V gave up 0 bases and J gave up 1 base; unmatched junction bases: 0. This CDR3 spans 17 amino acids. The CDR3 reads CASSLAGLAGNTGELFF. The CDR3 DNA is TGTGCCAGCAGCTTAGCGGGACTAGCGGGGAACACCGGGGAGCTGTTTTTT.

V gene TRBV19 combines with J gene TRBJ2-4; D not certain. Germline CDR1 and CDR2: LNHDA and SQIVND (reference sequence). The CDR3 runs 16 residues. The ends were cut back, 0 bases at V and 2 bases at J, with 11 bases in the middle. The CDR3 DNA follows: TGTGCCAGTAGTATAGATCTGGGATTCTCCAAAAACATTCAGTACTTC. This encodes CASSIDLGFSKNIQYF.

In the case of this clone: Within the sample, other DNA sequences also encode this same CDR3. The chain is built from TRBV5-1 and TRBJ2-7; D gene unclear. The V end lost 0 bases, the J end lost 1 base, and 5 bases lay between the germline ends. Germline-derived CDR1 and CDR2 are SGHRS and YFSETQ. This CDR3 comprises 13 residues. CDR3 sequence (DNA): TGCGCCAGCAGCTTGGCCAGTTCCTACGAGCAGTACTTC. Protein product: CASSLASSYEQYF.

The chain uses TRBV4-1 and TRBJ2-7; 12 bases map to TRBD1. Per germline, CDR1 MGHRA and CDR2 YSYEKL. The ends lost 4 bases at V and 7 bases at J; junction bases unmatched: 8. CDR3 size: 15 residues. The CDR3 nucleotides are TGCGCCAGCAGCCGGCCGGGACAGGGGGCCCGTGAGCAGTACTTC. Translating it yields CASSRPGQGAREQYF.

The chain uses TRBV15 and TRBJ2-2; D gene uncertain. The V gene lost 1 base and the J gene lost 0 bases, with 6 bases spanning the gap. The CDR3 spans 15 residues. CDR1 and CDR2 (germline): LNHNV, YYDKDF (reference sequence). The CDR3 DNA reads as TGTGCCACCAGCAGAGTGGGATCGAACACCGGGGAGCTGTTTTTT. Its translation: CATSRVGSNTGELFF.

CDR3 sequence (DNA): TGTGCCAGCGGGCAGTCTAATGAAAAACTGTTTTTT. This sequence encodes CASGQSNEKLFF. The chain employs TRBV2 and TRBJ1-4; no firm D call. The germline V gene has CDR1 SNHLY and CDR2 FYNNEI. With 8 bases removed from V and 3 bases from J, the gap between germline ends came to 7 bases. The CDR3 loop spans 12 amino acids. Variable domain in full (rest from reference TRBV2 and TRBJ1-4): EPEVTQTPSHQVTQMGQEVILRCVPISNHLYFYWYRQILGQKVEFLVSFYNNEISEKSEIFDDQFSVERPDGSNFTLKIRSTKLEDSAMYFCASGQSNEKLFFGSGTQLSVL.

The chain joins TRBV7-2 to TRBJ2-7, with D possibly matching TRBD2 (6 bases). The V end was cut by 6 bases, the J end by 1 base, with 10 bases between. The CDR3 runs 13 residues. The germline V gene encodes CDR1 SGHTA and CDR2 FQGNSA. CDR3 sequence reads: CASSYGTSYEQYF. Written as DNA, the CDR3 is TGTGCCAGCAGTTATGGGACTTCCTACGAGCAGTACTTC.

The V call is TRBV28, the J call TRBJ2-7, with 12 nucleotides matching TRBD2. The trim removed 5 bases at V and 4 bases at J, leaving 6 bases unmatched. This CDR3 is 15 amino acids long. Looked up from germline, CDR1 is MDHEN and CDR2 is SYDVKM. In DNA, the CDR3 is TGTGCCAGCAGTCTCACGACTAGCGGGAGTTACGAGCAGTACTTC. Its translation is CASSLTTSGSYEQYF.

The chain couples TRBV11-2 to TRBJ2-2; D possibly uses TRBD1 or TRBD2 (5 bases each). The germline CDR1 and CDR2 sequences are SGHAT and FQNNGV. The CDR3 sequence is 14 residues long. Between the trimmed V and J ends, which lost 5 bases and 6 bases, there was a span of 13 bases. The DNA of the CDR3 is TGTGCCAGCAGCCCACTGCAGGGACCCGGGGAGCTGTTTTTT. The encoded protein is CASSPLQGPGELFF.

This clone was counted a single time. The chain's CDR3 is CASSQGQGTNEKLFF. For the CDR3, the DNA is TGCGCCAGCAGCCAAGGACAGGGAACTAATGAAAAACTGTTTTTT. This chain joins TRBV5-1 and TRBJ1-4; the match to TRBD1 covers 8 bases. The J segment lost 1 base and the V segment lost 4 bases, leaving 3 bases of the junction unmatched. Germline assignment: CDR1 SGHRS and CDR2 YFSETQ. The CDR3 length is 15 residues. The full variable domain, in which reference TRBV5-1 and TRBJ1-4 provide the parts outside the CDR3, is KAGVTQTPRYLIKTRGQQVTLSCSPISGHRSVSWYQQTPGQGLQFLFEYFSETQRNKGNFPGRFSGRQFSNSRSEMNVSTLELGDSALYLCASSQGQGTNEKLFFGSGTQLSVL.

This clone was observed a single time. The V and J genes are TRBV7-2 and TRBJ1-3; D remains unclear. In germline, CDR1 is SGHTA, CDR2 FQGNSA. V lost 6 bases and J lost 0, with 12 bases in between. The CDR3 length is 15 residues. CDR3 DNA sequence: TGTGCCAGCAGGCCAACCGGGAACTCTGGAAACACCATATATTTT. This sequence encodes CASRPTGNSGNTIYF.

The chain has TRBV2 and TRBJ1-1; D remains ambiguous. The CDR3 is 15 residues long. Looked up from germline, CDR1 is SNHLY and CDR2 is FYNNEI. V was trimmed by 7 bases and J by 6 bases, leaving 21 bases between them. The CDR3, as DNA: TGTGCCAGCAAGACGTCCCAAGTAATTTCGGCTGAAGCTTTCTTT. It yields the protein CASKTSQVISAEAFF.

On this clone: In the same sample, other DNA sequences code for this CDR3. V usage is TRBV9 and J usage is TRBJ2-1; 8 nucleotides line up with TRBD2. Losses at the gene ends were 0 bases for V and 7 bases for J; bases not matched to a gene: 6. This CDR3 has 15 amino acids. CDR1 and CDR2 (germline): SGDLS, YYNGEE. The CDR3 is CASSVAGGPKNEQFF. The CDR3 bases are TGTGCCAGCAGCGTAGCGGGAGGGCCGAAGAATGAGCAGTTCTTC. The variable domain in full, with the rest retrieved from reference TRBV9 and TRBJ2-1, is DSGVTQTPKHLITATGQRVTLRCSPRSGDLSVYWYQQSLDQGLQFLIQYYNGEERAKGNILERFSAQQFPDLHSELNLSSLELGDSALYFCASSVAGGPKNEQFFGPGTRLTVL.

In this sample, this clone turned up once. The chain links TRBV6-1 to TRBJ1-2, with D possibly TRBD1 on 6 matching bases. This CDR3 contains 13 residues. Deletions cut 2 bases from V and 7 bases from J, with 11 bases between. The germline V gene encodes CDR1 MNHNS and CDR2 SASEGT. CDR3 nucleotides: TGTGCCAGCAGTGAAATACAGGGTGCTGGCTACACCTTC. Protein: CASSEIQGAGYTF.

This clone has more than one count but fewer than ten. This chain uses TRBV7-9 with TRBJ1-5, with a weak D call TRBD1 (6 bases). There are 14 residues in the CDR3. V shed 6 bases and J shed 7 bases, with 16 bases lying between them. The germline V gene encodes CDR1 SEHNR and CDR2 FQNEAQ (reference sequence). The chain's CDR3 is CASSWGPGVQPQHF. The CDR3 DNA is TGTGCCAGCAGTTGGGGGCCGGGGGTCCAGCCCCAGCATTTT.

V is TRBV28 and J is TRBJ2-7; 9 bases agree with TRBD1. V shed 7 bases and J 6 bases; nucleotides not matched to a gene: 13. CDR1 and CDR2 (germline): MDHEN, SYDVKM. The CDR3 extends over 15 amino acids. The CDR3 nucleotides are TGTGCCAGCAACTCGGTTTCACAGGGGGCGGGCGAGCAGTACTTC. This codes for CASNSVSQGAGEQYF.

The V and J genes are TRBV27 and TRBJ2-1, with a weak D call TRBD2 (7 bases). Trimming removed 3 bases at V and 0 bases at J, with 21 bases between. In germline, CDR1 is MNHEY, CDR2 SMNVEV (reference sequence). This CDR3 spans 19 amino acids. For the CDR3, the DNA is TGTGCCAGCAGTTTCAGGGGACTGTCTAGCGGCAGCTCCTACAATGAGCAGTTCTTC. It yields the protein CASSFRGLSSGSSYNEQFF.

Worth noting for this clone: The junction differs from germline at one of its ends, possibly a read error. The rearrangement joins TRBV10-3 to TRBJ1-1; D uncertain. In germline, CDR1 is ENHRY, CDR2 SYGVKD. The length of the CDR3 is 12 residues. For the CDR3, the DNA is TGTGCCATCAGGGAGTTTTACACTGAAGCTTTCTTT. Translation gives CAIREFYTEAFF.

Notes on this clone: Other DNA sequences in this specimen translate into the identical CDR3. This chain uses TRBV9 with TRBJ2-7; possible D gene TRBD1, 5 bases. The CDR3 consists of 15 residues. Trimming removed 0 bases at V and 2 bases at J, with 12 bases between. Per the germline V gene, CDR1 is SGDLS and CDR2 is YYNGEE. The CDR3 loop is CASSVGQGGTYEQYF. DNA for the CDR3: TGTGCCAGCAGCGTAGGGCAGGGTGGCACCTACGAGCAGTACTTC. The variable domain in full, completed from reference TRBV9 and TRBJ2-7, reads DSGVTQTPKHLITATGQRVTLRCSPRSGDLSVYWYQQSLDQGLQFLIQYYNGEERAKGNILERFSAQQFPDLHSELNLSSLELGDSALYFCASSVGQGGTYEQYFGPGTRLTVT.